Listed below are T cell receptor beta chains from one sample, sequenced in a study of blood T cell repertoires in COVID-19. Method: immunoSEQ multiplex PCR; TCRdb's copy keeps in-frame clones and lacks some. Here the sample spans roughly 120,000 clones, just over 70% being singletons. Sequencing was done on a sample of peripheral blood. These receptors came from a human donor with acute or convalescent COVID-19. The donor label of this sample is uncertain. The CDR3 runs from the conserved cysteine through the conserved F or W. D genes are given only for firm matches. Rows give clone size only sometimes, using once, few, many, or a class for an expanded clone.

>.|TRBJ1-1|TRBD1|TRBV6-1
CASSEALRGTGLNTEAFF
TGTGCCAGCAGTGAAGCGCTTCGAGGGACAGGTTTGAACACTGAAGCTTTCTTT
>once|TRBJ2-3|.|TRBV7-2
CASSFDRTDTQYF
TGTGCCAGCAGCTTCGACAGGACAGATACGCAGTATTTT
>few|TRBJ1-2|.|TRBV19
CASSILGRSPGYTF
TGTGCCAGTAGTATTCTGGGGCGGTCACCTGGCTACACCTTC
>.|TRBJ1-1|.|TRBV2
CASNLRGGYTEAFF
TGTGCCAGCAATCTGAGGGGAGGGTACACTGAAGCTTTCTTT
>once|TRBJ1-1|TRBD1|TRBV2
CASSAQGGNTEAFF
TGTGCCAGCAGTGCACAGGGGGGGAACACTGAAGCTTTCTTT
>few|TRBJ1-2|TRBD1|TRBV2
CASSPRDRNGYTF
TGTGCCAGCAGTCCCCGGGACAGGAATGGCTACACCTTC
>.|TRBJ2-7|.|TRBV11-2
CASSLGTGSYEQYF
TGTGCCAGCAGCTTAGGAACAGGCTCCTACGAGCAGTACTTC
>.|TRBJ1-6|.|TRBV2
CASSEIGLRSPLHF
TGTGCCAGCAGTGAGATCGGTTTGAGGTCACCCCTCCACTTT
>many|TRBJ1-2|.|TRBV10-2
CASSESGTYGYTF
TGCGCCAGCAGTGAGTCTGGGACTTATGGCTACACCTTC
>.|TRBJ1-5|.|TRBV5-5
CASSLAIGGNQPQHF
TGTGCCAGCAGCTTGGCAATAGGGGGAAATCAGCCCCAGCATTTT
>.|TRBJ1-3|.|TRBV12-5
CASGLGEGSSGNTIYF
TGTGCTAGTGGTTTGGGGGAGGGGAGCTCTGGAAACACCATATATTTT
>.|TRBJ1-2|.|TRBV12-3/TRBV12-4
CASSFTGNYGYTF
TGTGCCAGCAGTTTTACAGGGAACTATGGCTACACCTTC
>.|TRBJ2-2|.|TRBV6-1
CASSLLGNTGELFF
TGTGCCAGCAGTTTACTAGGAAACACCGGGGAGCTGTTTTTT
>.|TRBJ1-5|.|TRBV11-2
CASRQGYNQPQHF
TGTGCCAGCAGACAGGGATACAATCAGCCCCAGCATTTT
>few|TRBJ1-1|TRBD1|TRBV30
CAWTGGLMNTEAFF
TGTGCCTGGACAGGGGGCCTTATGAACACTGAAGCTTTCTTT
>.|TRBJ2-5|TRBD1|TRBV19
CASSDSGTGTPETQYF
TGTGCCAGTAGTGACTCCGGGACAGGGACCCCAGAGACCCAGTACTTC
>.|TRBJ1-4|.|TRBV10-3
CAISEPRQKLFF
TGTGCCATCAGTGAGCCTCGACAGAAACTGTTTTTT
>.|TRBJ1-2|TRBD1|TRBV19
CASSSTGTGRSYGYTF
TGTGCCAGTAGTTCGACCGGGACAGGTCGCAGCTATGGCTACACCTTC
>.|TRBJ2-1|.|TRBV12-3/TRBV12-4
CASSLRQANEQFF
TGTGCCAGCAGTTTACGCCAGGCGAATGAGCAGTTCTTC
>.|TRBJ1-4|.|TRBV19
CASSIGRRNEKLFF
TGTGCCAGTAGTATAGGACGGAGGAATGAAAAACTGTTTTTT
>.|TRBJ1-1|TRBD1|TRBV6-5
CASSTGQGTEAFF
TGTGCCAGCAGTACCGGACAGGGTACTGAAGCTTTCTTT
>.|TRBJ2-6|TRBD2|TRBV5-1
CASSLQPSGGAGANVLTF
TGCGCCAGCAGCTTGCAGCCTAGCGGGGGGGCTGGGGCCAACGTCCTGACTTTC
>.|TRBJ1-5|.|TRBV6-5
CASMTYSNQPQHF
TGTGCCAGCATGACATATAGCAATCAGCCCCAGCATTTT
>.|TRBJ1-6|TRBD1|TRBV4-1
CASSHPDREGSPLHF
TGCGCCAGCAGCCATCCCGACAGGGAAGGATCACCCCTCCACTTT
>once|TRBJ2-3|.|TRBV3-1/TRBV3-2
CASSPPTSTDTQYF
TGTGCCAGCAGCCCGCCGACTAGCACAGATACGCAGTATTTT
>.|TRBJ1-6|.|TRBV5-3
CARSSRGASPSAALHF
TGTGCCAGAAGCTCGCGGGGGGCTTCACCTTCCGCGGCCCTCCACTTT